This paragraph reports one T cell receptor (beta chain). Its target is unknown. Built from TCR beta cDNA, the libraries had unique molecular identifiers in them. MiXCR, run by TCRdb on the PCR reads, gives a single entry per CDR3 protein. The sample has roughly 650,000 distinct CDR3 sequences, approximately 59% seen once. This entry belongs to a study of post-analysis software for immune sequencing data. The CDR3 contains 14 residues. V gave up 5 bases and J gave up 5 bases, with 13 bases separating them. CDR1 is LNHDA, CDR2 SQIVND, per germline (reference sequence). Study outcomes and limitations: In patients, TRBV5-6, TRBV5-1 and TRBV20-1 belonged to five or six TRBV segments found more frequently than in controls.

The source is a girl aged 2 to 10 with multiple sclerosis. The sample was blood. The rearrangement uses TRBV19 and TRBJ2-1, with D unresolved. CDR3 sequence (DNA): TGTGCCAGTAGTTTCAGACCTAGAAACAATGAGCAGTTCTTC. It encodes CASSFRPRNNEQFF.